A single sample gave rise to the 4 T cell receptor beta chains below, sequenced in a study of blood T cell repertoires in COVID-19 (dated by TCRdb to about 2020). The receptor library was made with the immunoSEQ multiplex PCR assay. Here the immuneACCESS table is served through TCRdb, limited to in-frame sequences with V and J called. Missing clones are a known gap in these copies; in checked studies unresolved V genes cover under half, and the rest lacks a known reason. A total of around 480,000 clones appear in this sample, about 91% of them only once. The ten biggest clones cover around 12% of the sample. Sequencing used peripheral blood. All receptors come from a woman in her 50s with COVID-19, enrolled during active disease.

The chain is built from TRBV14 and TRBJ1-2; 7 bases match TRBD1. V shed 4 bases, J shed 6 bases, and the junction held 5 bases outside the gene matches. The CDR3 runs 13 residues. Germline V CDR1 and CDR2: SGHDN, FVKESK. In nucleotides, the CDR3 is TGTGCCAGCAGCCTCCGACAGGGAGATGGCTACACCTTC. This sequence encodes CASSLRQGDGYTF. The full variable domain, with the rest looked up from reference TRBV14 and TRBJ1-2, is EAGVTQFPSHSVIEKGQTVTLRCDPISGHDNLYWYRRVMGKEIKFLLHFVKESKQDESGMPNNRFLAERTGGTYSTLKVQPAELEDSGVYFCASSLRQGDGYTFGSGTRLTVV.

The V gene is TRBV20-1, the J gene TRBJ2-7, with D perhaps TRBD2 (5 bases). Per germline, CDR1 DFQATT and CDR2 SNEGSKA (reference sequence). Trimming left V 5 bases short and J 7 bases short, with 12 bases between. The CDR3 is 11 residues long. The CDR3 loop reads CSASNRGEQYF. The DNA of the CDR3 is TGCAGTGCTTCAAACAGAGGGGAGCAGTACTTC.

The rearrangement uses TRBV30 and TRBJ1-4, with D maybe TRBD1 (6 bases). V lost 3 bases and J lost 1, with 15 bases in between. The CDR3 has 16 residues. Germline assignment: CDR1 GTSNPN and CDR2 SVGIG (reference sequence). The CDR3 is CAWRDTAGVTNEKLFF. As DNA, the CDR3 is TGTGCCTGGAGGGATACCGCAGGGGTAACTAATGAAAAACTGTTTTTT.

The CDR3 sequence is CASSPRGSSGIEKLFF. The DNA of the CDR3 is TGTGCCAGCTCACCTAGGGGGTCCTCTGGGATTGAAAAACTGTTTTTT. V usage is TRBV18 and J usage is TRBJ1-4; a weak D match, TRBD1 (6 bases). Germline V gene sequence: CDR1 KGHSH, CDR2 LQKENI. The CDR3 length is 16 residues. Trimming took off 3 bases at V and 7 bases at J, with 18 bases between the two ends.